This entry features one T cell receptor (beta chain) sequence. This sample stems from a study of blood T cell repertoires in COVID-19. Across the study: Donors in the United States, Italy and Spain gave samples during acute or convalescent COVID-19.

Methods used by the authors: Nucleated cell number was recorded as an estimate derived from reference gene primer amplification. Repertoires were generated with immunoSEQ multiplex PCR, while TCRdb's copy carries only in-frame clones and drops some. The V and J calls and clone size are taken from that table; D and trimming were inferred from the DNA. The data contain 350,000 to 450,000 clones, 85% of them seen just once; the ten biggest clones take up under 4%. The CDR3 runs 13 residues. Germline V gives CDR1 SGHNT, CDR2 YYREEE (reference sequence). V gave up 4 bases and J gave up 8 bases, with 15 bases separating them.

The sequence derives from a woman in her late teens or twenties with acute or convalescent COVID-19. Sequenced: peripheral blood. The V and J genes are TRBV5-4 and TRBJ1-2; tentatively, D is TRBD1 (5 bases). This CDR3 is CASSHVQESGYTF. As DNA, the CDR3 is TGTGCCAGCAGCCATGTACAGGAGAGCGGCTACACCTTC.